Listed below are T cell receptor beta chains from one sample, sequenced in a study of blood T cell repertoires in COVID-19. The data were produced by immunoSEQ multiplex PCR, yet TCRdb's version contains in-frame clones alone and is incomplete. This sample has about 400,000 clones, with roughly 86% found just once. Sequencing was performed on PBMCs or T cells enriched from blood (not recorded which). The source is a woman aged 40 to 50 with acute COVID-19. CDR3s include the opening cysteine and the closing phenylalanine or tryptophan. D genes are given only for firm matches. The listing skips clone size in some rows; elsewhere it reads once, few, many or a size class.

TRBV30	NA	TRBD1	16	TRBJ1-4	CACATGTVATNEKLFF	TGTGCCTGCGCAACCGGGACAGTGGCAACTAATGAAAAACTGTTTTTT
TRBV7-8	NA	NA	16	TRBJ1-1	CASSFLERVGKPEAFF	TGTGCCAGCAGCTTCCTAGAGAGGGTTGGTAAACCTGAAGCTTTCTTT
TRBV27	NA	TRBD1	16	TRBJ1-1	CASSRLDRVLTIEAFF	TGTGCCAGCAGTCGACTAGACAGGGTTCTTACCATTGAAGCTTTCTTT
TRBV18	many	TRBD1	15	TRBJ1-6	CASSGTGDRNSPLHF	TGTGCCAGCTCAGGGACAGGGGATCGTAATTCACCCCTCCACTTT
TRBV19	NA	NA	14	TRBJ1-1	CASQGYSQNTEAFF	TGTGCCAGCCAGGGATATTCCCAGAACACTGAAGCTTTCTTT
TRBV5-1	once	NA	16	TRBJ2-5	CASSSGSNPSEETQYF	TGCGCCAGCAGCTCCGGATCTAACCCGAGCGAAGAGACCCAGTACTTC
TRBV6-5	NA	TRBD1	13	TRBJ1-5	CASRGQGAQPQHF	TGTGCCAGCAGAGGACAGGGAGCCCAGCCCCAGCATTTT
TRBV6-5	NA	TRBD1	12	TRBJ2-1	CATSGTVNEQFF	TGTGCCACATCCGGGACAGTCAATGAGCAGTTCTTC
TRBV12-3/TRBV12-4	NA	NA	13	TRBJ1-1	CASSLTANTEAFF	TGTGCCAGCAGTTTGACAGCGAACACTGAAGCTTTCTTT
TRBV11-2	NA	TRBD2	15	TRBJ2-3	CASSAQRGVGDTQYF	TGTGCCAGCAGCGCTCAGCGGGGGGTCGGAGATACGCAGTATTTT
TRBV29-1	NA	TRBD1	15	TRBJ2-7	CSVEGDGQGAYEQYF	TGCAGCGTTGAAGGGGATGGGCAGGGGGCCTACGAGCAGTACTTC
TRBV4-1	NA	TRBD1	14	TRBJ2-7	CASSQVTGGYEQYF	TGCGCCAGCAGCCAAGTTACAGGGGGTTACGAGCAGTACTTC
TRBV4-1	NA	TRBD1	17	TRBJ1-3	CASSQFTGTVSGNTIYF	TGCGCCAGCAGCCAGTTTACCGGGACAGTCTCTGGAAACACCATATATTTT
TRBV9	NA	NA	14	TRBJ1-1	CASSVGQANTEAFF	TGTGCCAGCAGCGTAGGACAGGCGAACACTGAAGCTTTCTTT
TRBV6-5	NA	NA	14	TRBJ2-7	CASSYKGRAYEQYF	TGTGCCAGCAGTTACAAGGGCAGGGCCTACGAGCAGTACTTC
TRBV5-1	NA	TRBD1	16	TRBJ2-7	CASSLVDRTGDDEQYF	TGCGCCAGCAGCTTGGTTGATCGGACAGGGGACGACGAGCAGTACTTC